A selection of T cell receptor beta chains follows, all from one sample in a study of shared clonotypes between healthy human individuals. Measured with immunoSEQ multiplex PCR; TCRdb has only the in-frame clones, and not every one. The sample lists 2 million to 2.5 million clones, approximately 95% occurring once. Material: naive CD4+ T cells sorted from blood. The receptors derive from a man between 18 and 35 years old in good health. CDR3s include the opening cysteine and the closing phenylalanine or tryptophan. A D gene is named only where the DNA matches it firmly. Clone size is given for some rows only: seen once, a few or many times, or a class if the clone is expanded.

J,V,size,D,CDR3,DNA
TRBJ2-4,TRBV9,.,.,CASSVEPFVAKNIQYF,TGTGCCAGCAGCGTAGAACCGTTCGTAGCCAAAAACATTCAGTACTTC
TRBJ2-1,TRBV6-5,.,.,CASSFTVSYNEQFF,TGTGCCAGCAGTTTCACAGTCTCCTACAATGAGCAGTTCTTC
TRBJ2-3,TRBV5-1,.,.,CASSLGVGGTDTQYF,TGCGCCAGCAGCTTGGGAGTCGGGGGCACAGATACGCAGTATTTT
TRBJ2-7,TRBV7-9,.,.,CASSLLGYEQYF,TGTGCCAGCAGTCTCCTCGGGTACGAGCAGTACTTC
TRBJ1-1,TRBV11-3,.,TRBD1,CASSYRQGGMNTEAFF,TGTGCCAGCAGCTACAGACAGGGAGGCATGAACACTGAAGCTTTCTTT
TRBJ2-2,TRBV2,.,.,CASSELMGTGELFF,TGTGCCAGCAGTGAACTTATGGGCACCGGGGAGCTGTTTTTT
TRBJ2-7,TRBV5-4,.,.,CASSSLDRSSYEQYF,TGTGCCAGCAGCTCGCTAGACAGGAGCTCCTACGAGCAGTACTTC
TRBJ2-5,TRBV10-3,.,TRBD2,CAISHGMGTSGETETQYF,TGTGCCATCAGTCATGGCATGGGGACTAGCGGGGAGACGGAGACCCAGTACTTC
TRBJ1-2,TRBV25-1,few,.,CASSEGGYGYTF,TGTGCCAGCAGTGAAGGGGGTTATGGCTACACCTTC
TRBJ1-3,TRBV25-1,.,.,CASRGTTASSGNTIYF,TGTGCCAGCAGGGGAACGACAGCGAGCTCTGGAAACACCATATATTTT
TRBJ2-3,TRBV11-2,once,.,CASSLAEVSGEPDTQYF,TGTGCCAGCAGCTTGGCCGAAGTATCAGGGGAGCCCGATACGCAGTATTTT
TRBJ2-7,TRBV5-4,.,.,CASSPEGREQYF,TGTGCCAGCAGCCCCGAGGGCCGCGAGCAGTACTTC
TRBJ1-4,TRBV9,.,.,CASSSSRANGEKLFF,TGTGCCAGCAGCTCGAGCCGGGCGAACGGTGAAAAACTGTTTTTT
TRBJ1-1,TRBV30,.,.,CAWSTMGGNTEAFF,TGTGCCTGGAGCACGATGGGGGGGAACACTGAAGCTTTCTTT
TRBJ2-7,TRBV29-1,once,TRBD2,CSVKTSRFRDEQYF,TGCAGCGTGAAGACTAGCCGGTTCAGGGACGAGCAGTACTTC
TRBJ2-2,TRBV6-5,.,.,CASSYSASSVTGELFF,TGTGCCAGCAGTTACTCGGCTAGCTCGGTCACCGGGGAGCTGTTTTTT
TRBJ2-1,TRBV11-2,.,TRBD2,CASSPLAGAYNEQFF,TGTGCCAGCAGCCCCCTAGCGGGGGCTTACAATGAGCAGTTCTTC
TRBJ2-5,TRBV7-2,.,.,CASSLGLRLEETQYF,TGTGCCAGCAGCTTAGGACTTCGGCTGGAGGAGACCCAGTACTTC